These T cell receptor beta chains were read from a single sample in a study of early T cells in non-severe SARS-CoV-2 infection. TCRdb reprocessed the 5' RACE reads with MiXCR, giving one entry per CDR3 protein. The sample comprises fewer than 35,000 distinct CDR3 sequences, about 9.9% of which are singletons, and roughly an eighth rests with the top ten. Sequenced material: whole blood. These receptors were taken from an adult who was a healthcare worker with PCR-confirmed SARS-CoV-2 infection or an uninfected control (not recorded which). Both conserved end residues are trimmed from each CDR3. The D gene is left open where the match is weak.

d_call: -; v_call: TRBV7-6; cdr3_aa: ASSLALQNTEAF
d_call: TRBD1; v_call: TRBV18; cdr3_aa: ASSPARGDSPLH
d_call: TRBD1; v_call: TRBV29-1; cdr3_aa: SVTTGSNTEAF
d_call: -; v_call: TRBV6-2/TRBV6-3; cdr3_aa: ASSYLFGEQF
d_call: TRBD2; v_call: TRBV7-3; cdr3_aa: ASSPRTSESTDTQY
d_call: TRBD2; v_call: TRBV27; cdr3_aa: ASSRSSGTSGYEQY
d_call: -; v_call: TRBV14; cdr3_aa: ASSPWSGINEQF
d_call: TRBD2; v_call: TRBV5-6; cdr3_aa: ASSWGLAREQF
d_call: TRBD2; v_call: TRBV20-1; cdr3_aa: SATGLAGGSSYEQY
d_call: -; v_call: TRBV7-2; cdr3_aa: ASSLWGGSYNEQF
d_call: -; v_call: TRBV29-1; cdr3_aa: SLKGAGNEQF
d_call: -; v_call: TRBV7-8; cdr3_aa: ASSFRREAANYGYT
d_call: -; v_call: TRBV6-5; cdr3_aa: ASSYFSTTTPSPLH
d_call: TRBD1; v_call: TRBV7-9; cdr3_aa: ASSLLGDRYMETQY
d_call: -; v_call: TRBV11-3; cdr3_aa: ASSLEAGTEAF
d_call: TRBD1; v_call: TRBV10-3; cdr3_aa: AISEFSQGDQY
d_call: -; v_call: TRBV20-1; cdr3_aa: SASRVAKNIQY
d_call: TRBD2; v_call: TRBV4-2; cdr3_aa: ASSLRTSGGQETQY
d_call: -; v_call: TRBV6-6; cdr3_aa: ASTKRSSLALGTDTQY
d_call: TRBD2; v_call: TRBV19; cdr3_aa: ASSIGFGRGLEETQY
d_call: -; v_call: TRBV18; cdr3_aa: ASSPGEDTQY
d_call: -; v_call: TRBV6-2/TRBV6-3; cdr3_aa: ASTPRGYTDTQY
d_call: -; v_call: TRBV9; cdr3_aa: ASSGMGVGNQPQH
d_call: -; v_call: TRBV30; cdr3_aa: AWSTWTSATQY
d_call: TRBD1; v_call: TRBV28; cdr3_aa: ASSGQVGSYEQY
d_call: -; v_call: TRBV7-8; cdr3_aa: ASSLRGDNSPLH
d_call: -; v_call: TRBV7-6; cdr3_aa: ASTRTTQGELF
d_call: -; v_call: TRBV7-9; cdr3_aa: ASSSRAGRRGAF
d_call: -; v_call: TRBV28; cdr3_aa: ASSFLTGSGYSSYNEQF
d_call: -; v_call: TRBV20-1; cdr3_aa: SAMGSYEQY
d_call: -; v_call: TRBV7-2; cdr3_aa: ASSLQQGREKLF
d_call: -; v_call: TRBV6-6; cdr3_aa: ASSWDGRVGETQY
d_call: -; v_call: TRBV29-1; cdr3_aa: SVATAIHNEQF
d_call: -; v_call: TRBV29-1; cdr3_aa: SVFQGTYYGYT
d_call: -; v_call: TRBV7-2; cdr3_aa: ASSLGSGSGNTIY
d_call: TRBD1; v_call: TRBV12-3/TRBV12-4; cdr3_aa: ATRALQGAGTDTQY
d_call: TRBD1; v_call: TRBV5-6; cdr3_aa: ASSSGTGGTNYGYT